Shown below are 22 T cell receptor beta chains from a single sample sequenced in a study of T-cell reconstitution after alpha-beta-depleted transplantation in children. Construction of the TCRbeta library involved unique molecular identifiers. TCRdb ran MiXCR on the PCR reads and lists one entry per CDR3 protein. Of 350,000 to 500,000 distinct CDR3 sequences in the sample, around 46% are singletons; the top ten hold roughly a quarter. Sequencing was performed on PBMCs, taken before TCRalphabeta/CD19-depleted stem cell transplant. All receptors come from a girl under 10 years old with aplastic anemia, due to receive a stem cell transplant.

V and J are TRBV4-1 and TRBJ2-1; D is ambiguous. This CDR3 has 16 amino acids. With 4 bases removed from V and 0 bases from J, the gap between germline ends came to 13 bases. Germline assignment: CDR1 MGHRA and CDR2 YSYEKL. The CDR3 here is CASSLSPRRSYNEQFF. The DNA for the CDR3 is TGCGCCAGCAGCCTGTCCCCTCGACGCTCCTACAATGAGCAGTTCTTC.

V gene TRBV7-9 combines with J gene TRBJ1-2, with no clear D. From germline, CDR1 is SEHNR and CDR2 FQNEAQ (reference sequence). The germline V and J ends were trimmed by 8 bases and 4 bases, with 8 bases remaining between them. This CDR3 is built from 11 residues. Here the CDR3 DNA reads TGTGCCAGCGGGGAGGTCTATGGCTACACCTTC. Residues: CASGEVYGYTF.

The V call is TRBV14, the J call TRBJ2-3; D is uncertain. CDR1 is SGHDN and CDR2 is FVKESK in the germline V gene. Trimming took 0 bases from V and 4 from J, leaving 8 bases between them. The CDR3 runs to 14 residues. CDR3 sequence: CASSQDHGADTQYF. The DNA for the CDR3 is TGTGCCAGCAGCCAAGATCACGGCGCAGATACGCAGTATTTT.

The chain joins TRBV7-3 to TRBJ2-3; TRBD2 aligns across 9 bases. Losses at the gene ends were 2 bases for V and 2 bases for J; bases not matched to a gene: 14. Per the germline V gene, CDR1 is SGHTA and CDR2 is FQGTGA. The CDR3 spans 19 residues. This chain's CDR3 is CASSLGPLLAGENTDTQYF. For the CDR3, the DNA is TGTGCCAGCAGCTTAGGGCCCCTCTTAGCGGGGGAGAACACAGATACGCAGTATTTT. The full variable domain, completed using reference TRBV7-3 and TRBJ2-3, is GAGVSQTPSNKVTEKGKYVELRCDPISGHTALYWYRQSLGQGPEFLIYFQGTGAADDSGLPNDRFFAVRPEGSVSTLKIQRTERGDSAVYLCASSLGPLLAGENTDTQYFGPGTRLTVL.

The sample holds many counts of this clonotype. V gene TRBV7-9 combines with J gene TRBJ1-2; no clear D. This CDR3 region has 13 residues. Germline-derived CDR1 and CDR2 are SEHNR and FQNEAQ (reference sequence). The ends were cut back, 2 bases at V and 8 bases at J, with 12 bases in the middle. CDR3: CASSLIGDPGYTF. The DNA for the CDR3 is TGTGCCAGCAGCTTAATTGGGGATCCAGGCTACACCTTC.

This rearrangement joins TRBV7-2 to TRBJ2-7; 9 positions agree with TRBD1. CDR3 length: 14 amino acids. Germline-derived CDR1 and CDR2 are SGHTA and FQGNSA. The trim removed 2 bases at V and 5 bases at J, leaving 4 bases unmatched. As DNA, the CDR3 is TGTGCCAGCAGCTTATGGGACAGGGTGAACGAGCAGTACTTC. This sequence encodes CASSLWDRVNEQYF. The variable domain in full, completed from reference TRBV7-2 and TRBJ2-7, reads GAGVSQSPSNKVTEKGKDVELRCDPISGHTALYWYRQSLGQGLEFLIYFQGNSAPDKSGLPSDRFSAERTGGSVSTLTIQRTQQEDSAVYLCASSLWDRVNEQYFGPGTRLTVT.

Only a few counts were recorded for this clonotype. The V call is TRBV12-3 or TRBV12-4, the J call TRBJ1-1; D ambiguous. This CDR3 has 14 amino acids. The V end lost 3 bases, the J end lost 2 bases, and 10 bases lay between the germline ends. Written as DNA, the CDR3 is TGTGCCAGCAGTTTGAGTGGATCTAACACTGAAGCTTTCTTT. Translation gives CASSLSGSNTEAFF.

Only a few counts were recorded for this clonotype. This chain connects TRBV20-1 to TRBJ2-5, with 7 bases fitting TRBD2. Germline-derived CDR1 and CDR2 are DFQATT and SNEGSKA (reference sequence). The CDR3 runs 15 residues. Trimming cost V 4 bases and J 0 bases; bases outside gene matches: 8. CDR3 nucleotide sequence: TGCAGTGCTACACGACCTCTAGCGGACCAAGAGACCCAGTACTTC. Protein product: CSATRPLADQETQYF.

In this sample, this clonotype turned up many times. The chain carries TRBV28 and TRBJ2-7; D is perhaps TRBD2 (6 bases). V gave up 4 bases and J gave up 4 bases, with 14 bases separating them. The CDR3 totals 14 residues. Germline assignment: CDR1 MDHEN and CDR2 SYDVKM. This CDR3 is CASSSAGGGYEQYF. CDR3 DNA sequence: TGTGCCAGCAGTTCGGCGGGTGGGGGGTACGAGCAGTACTTC.

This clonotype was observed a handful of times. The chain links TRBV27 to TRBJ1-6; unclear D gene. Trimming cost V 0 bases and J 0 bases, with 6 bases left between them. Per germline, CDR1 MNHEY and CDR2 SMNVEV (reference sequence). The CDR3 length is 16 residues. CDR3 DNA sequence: TGTGCCAGCAGTTTATCCGGCAGCTCCTATAATTCACCCCTCCACTTT. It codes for CASSLSGSSYNSPLHF.

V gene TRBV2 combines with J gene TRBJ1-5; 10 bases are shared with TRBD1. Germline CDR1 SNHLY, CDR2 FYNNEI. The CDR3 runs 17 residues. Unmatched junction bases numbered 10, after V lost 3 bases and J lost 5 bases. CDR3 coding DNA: TGTGCCAGCAGTGATGCTGAGACAGGGGGCGCGGATCAGCCCCAGCATTTT. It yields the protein CASSDAETGGADQPQHF.

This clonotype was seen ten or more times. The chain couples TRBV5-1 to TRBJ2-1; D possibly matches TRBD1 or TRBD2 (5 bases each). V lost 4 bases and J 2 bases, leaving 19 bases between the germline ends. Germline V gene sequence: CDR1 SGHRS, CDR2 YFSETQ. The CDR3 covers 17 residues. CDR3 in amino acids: CASSPGTGSAPYNEQFF. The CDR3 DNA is TGCGCCAGCAGCCCTGGGACGGGTAGCGCTCCCTACAATGAGCAGTTCTTC.

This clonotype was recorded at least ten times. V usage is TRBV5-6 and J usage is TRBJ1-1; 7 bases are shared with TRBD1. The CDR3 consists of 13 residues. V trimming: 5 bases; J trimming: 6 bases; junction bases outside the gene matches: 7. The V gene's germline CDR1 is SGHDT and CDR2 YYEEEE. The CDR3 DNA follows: TGTGCCAGCAGAGTGACAGGGTCGGCTGAAGCTTTCTTT. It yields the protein CASRVTGSAEAFF.

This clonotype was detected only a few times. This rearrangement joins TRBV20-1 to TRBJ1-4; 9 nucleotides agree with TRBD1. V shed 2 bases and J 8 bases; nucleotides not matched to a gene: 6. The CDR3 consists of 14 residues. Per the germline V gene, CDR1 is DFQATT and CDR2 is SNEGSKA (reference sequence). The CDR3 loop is CSARYPGQGEKLFF. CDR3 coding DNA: TGCAGTGCTAGATATCCGGGACAGGGAGAAAAACTGTTTTTT.

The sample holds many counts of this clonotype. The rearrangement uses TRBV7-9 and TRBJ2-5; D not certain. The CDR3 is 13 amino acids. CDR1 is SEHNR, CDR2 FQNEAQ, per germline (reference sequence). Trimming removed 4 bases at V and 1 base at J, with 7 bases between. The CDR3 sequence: CASSSQPQETQYF. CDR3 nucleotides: TGTGCCAGCAGCTCACAGCCCCAAGAGACCCAGTACTTC.

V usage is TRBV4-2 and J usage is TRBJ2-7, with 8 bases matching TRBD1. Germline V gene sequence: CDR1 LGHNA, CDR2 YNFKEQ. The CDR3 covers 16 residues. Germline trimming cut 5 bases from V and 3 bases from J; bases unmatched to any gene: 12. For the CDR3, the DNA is TGTGCCAGCAGCTCACCCGAACAGGGGGACGGCTACGAGCAGTACTTC. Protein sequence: CASSSPEQGDGYEQYF.

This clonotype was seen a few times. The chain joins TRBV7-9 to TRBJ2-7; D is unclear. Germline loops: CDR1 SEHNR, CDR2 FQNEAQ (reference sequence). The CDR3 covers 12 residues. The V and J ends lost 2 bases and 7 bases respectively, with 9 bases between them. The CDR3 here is CASSLPSREQYF. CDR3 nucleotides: TGTGCCAGCAGCTTACCGTCTAGGGAGCAGTACTTC.

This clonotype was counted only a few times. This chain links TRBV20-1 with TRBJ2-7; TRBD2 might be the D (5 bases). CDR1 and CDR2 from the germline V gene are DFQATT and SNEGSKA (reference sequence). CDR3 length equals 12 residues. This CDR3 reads CRVGSGLYEQYF. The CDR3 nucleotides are TGCAGAGTCGGGTCAGGACTCTACGAGCAGTACTTC.

The CDR3 loop reads CSATGTSGAYEQYF. The CDR3 bases are TGCAGTGCTACTGGGACTAGCGGAGCCTACGAGCAGTACTTC. The gene calls are TRBV20-1 and TRBJ2-7, with TRBD2 identical over 11 bases. The length of the CDR3 is 14 residues. Germline lookup yields CDR1 DFQATT and CDR2 SNEGSKA (reference sequence). V was clipped by 4 bases and J by 2 bases; unmatched bases: 4.

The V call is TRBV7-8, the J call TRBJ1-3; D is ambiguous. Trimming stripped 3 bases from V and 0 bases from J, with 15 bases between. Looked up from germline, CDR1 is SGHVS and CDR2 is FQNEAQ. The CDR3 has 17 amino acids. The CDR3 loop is CASSLASGPISGNTIYF. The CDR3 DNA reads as TGTGCCAGCAGCTTGGCTAGCGGACCGATCTCTGGAAACACCATATATTTT.

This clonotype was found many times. This CDR3 is CSAIGTSGSSDTQYF. DNA for the CDR3: TGCAGTGCTATCGGGACTAGCGGGTCATCCGATACGCAGTATTTT. The V and J genes are TRBV20-1 and TRBJ2-3; 12 nucleotides align to TRBD2. Germline V gene data show CDR1 as DFQATT and CDR2 as SNEGSKA (reference sequence). The CDR3 length is 15 residues. V lost 4 bases and J lost 6; bases outside the gene matches: 8.

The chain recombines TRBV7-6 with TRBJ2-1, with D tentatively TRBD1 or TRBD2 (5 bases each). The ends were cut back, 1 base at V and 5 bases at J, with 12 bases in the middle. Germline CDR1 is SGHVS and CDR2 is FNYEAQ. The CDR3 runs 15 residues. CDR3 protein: CASSLGYEGNNEQFF. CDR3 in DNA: TGTGCCAGCAGCTTAGGGTATGAGGGGAACAATGAGCAGTTCTTC. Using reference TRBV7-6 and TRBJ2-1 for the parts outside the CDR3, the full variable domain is GAGVSQSPRYKVTKRGQDVALRCDPISGHVSLYWYRQALGQGPEFLTYFNYEAQQDKSGLPNDRFSAERPEGSISTLTIQRTEQRDSAMYRCASSLGYEGNNEQFFGPGTRLTVL.